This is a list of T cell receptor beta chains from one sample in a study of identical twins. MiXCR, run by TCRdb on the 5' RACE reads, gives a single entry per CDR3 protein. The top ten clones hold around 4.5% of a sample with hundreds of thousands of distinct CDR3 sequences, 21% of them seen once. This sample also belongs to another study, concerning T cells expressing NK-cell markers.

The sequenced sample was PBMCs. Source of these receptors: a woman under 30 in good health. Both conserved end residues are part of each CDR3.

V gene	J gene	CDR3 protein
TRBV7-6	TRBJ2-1	CASSPRDRGPDSYNEQFF
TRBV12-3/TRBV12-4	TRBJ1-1	CASSGDGSEAFF
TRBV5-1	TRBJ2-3	CASSLVGRGGSDTQYF
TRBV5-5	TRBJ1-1	CASSLGAGGPEAFF
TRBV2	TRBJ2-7	CASSEASGGFYEQYF
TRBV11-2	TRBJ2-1	CASSSGLAIFDNEQFF
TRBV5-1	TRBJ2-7	CASSLTTSGPYEQYF
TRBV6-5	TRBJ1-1	CASSSTGVRAIF
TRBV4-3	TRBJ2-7	CASSQGLAAIHSSYEQYF
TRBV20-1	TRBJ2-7	CSVREGLAGQQYF
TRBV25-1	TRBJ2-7	CASSDGGDRLSYEQYF
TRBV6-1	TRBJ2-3	CASSPRAAPRDTQYF
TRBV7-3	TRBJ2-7	CASSAFLTKEQYF
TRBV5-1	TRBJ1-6	CASSLGIQDNSPLHF
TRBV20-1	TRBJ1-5	CSARYSPGRMDQPQHF
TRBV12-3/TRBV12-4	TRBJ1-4	CASSPQGQVNEKLFF
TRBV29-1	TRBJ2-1	CSAGLAGGLREQFF
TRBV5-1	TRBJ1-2	CASSLAVSDGYTF
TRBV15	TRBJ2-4	CATSRGGGVAKNIQYF
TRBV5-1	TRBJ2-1	CASSRRPLGDNEQFF
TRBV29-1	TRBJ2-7	CSVGDTGYEQYF
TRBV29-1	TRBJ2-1	CSVLAGVVYNEQFF
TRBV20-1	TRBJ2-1	CSAHQREDEQFF
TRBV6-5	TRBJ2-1	CASSYSITGDEQFF
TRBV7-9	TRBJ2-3	CASSLKGRGTDTQYF
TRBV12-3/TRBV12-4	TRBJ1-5	CASSLGGGDGQPQHF
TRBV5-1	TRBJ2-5	CASSLGDRGFETQYF
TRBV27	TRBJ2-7	CASRQGTGHYEQYF
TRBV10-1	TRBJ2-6	CASSEDGISGANVLTF
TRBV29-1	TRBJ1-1	CSVGTPNTEAFF
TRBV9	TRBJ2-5	CASSEDPVGTQYF
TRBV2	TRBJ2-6	CASLDDSGANVLTF
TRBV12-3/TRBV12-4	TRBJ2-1	CASSPTNQPYNEQFF
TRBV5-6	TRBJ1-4	CASHGQSNEKLFF
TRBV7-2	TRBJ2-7	CASSQRTGRYEQYF
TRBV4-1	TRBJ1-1	CASSPMRSTEAFF
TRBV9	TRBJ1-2	CASSVDSHPGYGYTF
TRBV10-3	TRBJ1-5	CAGGPNLNQPQHF
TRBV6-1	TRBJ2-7	CASSGLGDRITYEQYF
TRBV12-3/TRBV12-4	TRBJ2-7	CASSRPRSIGGAYEQYF
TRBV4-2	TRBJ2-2	CASSPVPGDRGITGELFF
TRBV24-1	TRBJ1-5	CATSDNLDRGGWGGNQPQHF
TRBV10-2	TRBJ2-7	CASSEAGSYEQYF
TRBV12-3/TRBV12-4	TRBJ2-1	CASSRGQLRYNEQFF
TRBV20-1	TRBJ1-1	CSARAAAEAFF
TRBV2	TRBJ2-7	CASRLDYLYF
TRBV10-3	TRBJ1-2	CATATGEFYGYTF
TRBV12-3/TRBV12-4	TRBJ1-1	CASSLGSGRAFF
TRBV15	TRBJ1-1	CATSRDHRGTEAFF
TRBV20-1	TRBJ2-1	CSALGGISSYNEQFF
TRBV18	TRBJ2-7	CASSRGLEFYEQYF
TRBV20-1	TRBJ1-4	CSANRQSTNEKLFF
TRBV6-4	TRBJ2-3	CASSETSGSWDTQYF
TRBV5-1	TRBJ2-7	CASRNTLSGTSLRANTEQYF